This note documents a single T cell receptor (beta chain) sequence. Its target is unknown. Per the germline V gene, CDR1 is MDHEN and CDR2 is SYDVKM. The CDR3 sequence is 14 residues long. Trimming removed 5 bases at V and 3 bases at J, with 14 bases between. This entry comes from a study of cytomegalovirus exposure and HLA in healthy donors. The wider study: From some 180 million T cells, an earlier analysis saw roughly 120 million unique TCR beta sequences.

Notes on the study in general: The authors listed about 170 TCR beta chains as cytomegalovirus-associated.

In the PCR, 60 Vbeta and 13 Jbeta primers were used. Per the authors' pipeline: In a later analysis, about 9.9 million of about 80 million unique beta chains occurred in at least two donors. Profiling relied on immunoSEQ multiplex PCR, and the TCRdb table lists in-frame clones only, not all of them. D and trimming were read from the DNA, whereas the V and J calls and clone size are those reported in that table. The table lists 150,000 or so clones, around 80% of them singletons. The chain uses TRBV28 and TRBJ2-7; no reliable D call. The TCR originated in a female donor in good health and CMV-seronegative. The sequenced material came from PBMCs. DNA of the CDR3: TGTGCCAGCAGTCCCACGTTAATCGGCTACGAGCAGTACTTC. Residues: CASSPTLIGYEQYF.